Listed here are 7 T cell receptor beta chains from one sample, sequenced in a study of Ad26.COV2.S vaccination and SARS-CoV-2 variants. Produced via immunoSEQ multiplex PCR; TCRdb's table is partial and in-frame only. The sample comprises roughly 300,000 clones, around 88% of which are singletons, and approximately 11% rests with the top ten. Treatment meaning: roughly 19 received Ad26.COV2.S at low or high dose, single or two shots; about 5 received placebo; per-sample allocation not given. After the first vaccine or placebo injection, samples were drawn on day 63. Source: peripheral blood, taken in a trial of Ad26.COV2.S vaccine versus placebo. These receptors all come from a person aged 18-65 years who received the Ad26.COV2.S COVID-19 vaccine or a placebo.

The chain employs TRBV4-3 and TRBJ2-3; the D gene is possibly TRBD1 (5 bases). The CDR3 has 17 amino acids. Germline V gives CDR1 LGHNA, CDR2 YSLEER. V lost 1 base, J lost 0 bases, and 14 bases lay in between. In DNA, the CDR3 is TGCGCCAGCAGCCAAGGGCTAGGGGCAGGGAGCACAGATACGCAGTATTTT. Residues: CASSQGLGAGSTDTQYF.

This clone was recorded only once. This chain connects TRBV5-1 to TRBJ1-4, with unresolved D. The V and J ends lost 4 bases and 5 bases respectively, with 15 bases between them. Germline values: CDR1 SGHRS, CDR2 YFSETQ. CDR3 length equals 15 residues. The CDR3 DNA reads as TGCGCCAGCAGCCCCGAGATCGTGGGCAATGAAAAACTGTTTTTT. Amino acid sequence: CASSPEIVGNEKLFF.

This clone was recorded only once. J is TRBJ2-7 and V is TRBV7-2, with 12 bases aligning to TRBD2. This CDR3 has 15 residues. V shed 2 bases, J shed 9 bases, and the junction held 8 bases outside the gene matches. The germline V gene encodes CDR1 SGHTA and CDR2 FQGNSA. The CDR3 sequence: CASSLSLAGGLAQYF. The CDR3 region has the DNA TGTGCCAGCAGCTTAAGCCTAGCGGGAGGGCTTGCGCAGTACTTC. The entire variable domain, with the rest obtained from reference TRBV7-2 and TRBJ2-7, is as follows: GAGVSQSPSNKVTEKGKDVELRCDPISGHTALYWYRQSLGQGLEFLIYFQGNSAPDKSGLPSDRFSAERTGGSVSTLTIQRTQQEDSAVYLCASSLSLAGGLAQYFGPGTRLTVT.

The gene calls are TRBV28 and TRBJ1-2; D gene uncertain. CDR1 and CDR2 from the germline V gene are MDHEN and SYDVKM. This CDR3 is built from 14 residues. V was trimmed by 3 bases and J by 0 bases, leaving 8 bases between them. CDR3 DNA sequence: TGTGCCAGCAGTTTTGAAGGAACTAACTATGGCTACACCTTC. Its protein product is CASSFEGTNYGYTF.

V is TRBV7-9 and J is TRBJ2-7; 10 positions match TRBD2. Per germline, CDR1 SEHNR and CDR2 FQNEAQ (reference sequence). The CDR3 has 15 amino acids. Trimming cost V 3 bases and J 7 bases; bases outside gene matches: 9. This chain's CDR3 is CASSLSGGAAREQYF. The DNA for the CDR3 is TGTGCCAGCAGCTTGAGCGGGGGGGCAGCGAGGGAGCAGTACTTC.

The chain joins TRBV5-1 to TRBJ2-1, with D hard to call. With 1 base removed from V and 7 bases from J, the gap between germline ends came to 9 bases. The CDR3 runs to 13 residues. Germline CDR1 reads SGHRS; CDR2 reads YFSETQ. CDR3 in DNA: TGCGCCAGCAGCTTGACTCATATGAATGAGCAGTTCTTC. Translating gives CASSLTHMNEQFF.

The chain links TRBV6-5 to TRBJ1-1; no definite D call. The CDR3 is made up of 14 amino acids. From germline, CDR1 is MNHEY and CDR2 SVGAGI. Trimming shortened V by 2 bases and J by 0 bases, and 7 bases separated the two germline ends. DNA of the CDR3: TGTGCCAGCAGTTACGACCGGATGAACACTGAAGCTTTCTTT. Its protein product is CASSYDRMNTEAFF.